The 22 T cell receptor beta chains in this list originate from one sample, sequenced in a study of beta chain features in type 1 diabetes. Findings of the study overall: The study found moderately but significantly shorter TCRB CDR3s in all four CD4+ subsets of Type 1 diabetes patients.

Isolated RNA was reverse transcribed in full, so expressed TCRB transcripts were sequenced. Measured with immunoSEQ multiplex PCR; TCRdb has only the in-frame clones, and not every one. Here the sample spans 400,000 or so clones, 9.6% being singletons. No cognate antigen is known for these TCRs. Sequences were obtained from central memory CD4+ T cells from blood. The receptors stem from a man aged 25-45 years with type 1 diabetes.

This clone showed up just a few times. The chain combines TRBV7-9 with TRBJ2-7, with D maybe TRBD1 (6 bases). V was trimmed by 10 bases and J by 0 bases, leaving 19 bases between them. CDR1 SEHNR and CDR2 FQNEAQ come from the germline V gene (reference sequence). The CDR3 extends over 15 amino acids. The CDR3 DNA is TGTGCCACCACACTTACCAGGGGAAACTCCTACGAGCAGTACTTC. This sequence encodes CATTLTRGNSYEQYF.

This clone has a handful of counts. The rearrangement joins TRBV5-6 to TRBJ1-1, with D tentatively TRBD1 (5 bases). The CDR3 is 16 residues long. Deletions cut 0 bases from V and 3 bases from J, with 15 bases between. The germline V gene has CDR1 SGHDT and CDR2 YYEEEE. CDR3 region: CASSLAGGVVDTEAFF. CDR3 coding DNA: TGTGCCAGCAGCTTGGCAGGAGGGGTAGTCGACACTGAAGCTTTCTTT.

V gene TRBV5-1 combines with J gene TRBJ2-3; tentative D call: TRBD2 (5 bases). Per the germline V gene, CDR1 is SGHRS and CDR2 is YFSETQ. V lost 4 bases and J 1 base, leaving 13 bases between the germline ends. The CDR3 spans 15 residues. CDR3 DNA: TGCGCCAGCAGCCTGGTTGGGAGCGGCACAGATACGCAGTATTTT. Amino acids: CASSLVGSGTDTQYF.

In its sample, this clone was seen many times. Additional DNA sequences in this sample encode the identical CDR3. The CDR3 reads CASGAGQETQYF. In DNA form, the CDR3 reads TGCGCCAGCGGAGCGGGGCAAGAGACCCAGTACTTC. The rearrangement joins TRBV10-2 to TRBJ2-5, with TRBD2 matching over 7 bases. The CDR3 consists of 12 residues. Germline CDR1 is WSHSY and CDR2 is SAAADI. J was trimmed by 2 bases and V by 8 bases; bases with no gene match: 2.

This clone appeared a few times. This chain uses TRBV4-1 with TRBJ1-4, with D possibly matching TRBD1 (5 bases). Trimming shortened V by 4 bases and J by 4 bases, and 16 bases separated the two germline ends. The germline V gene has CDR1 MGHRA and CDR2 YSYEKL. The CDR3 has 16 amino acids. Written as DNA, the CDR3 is TGCGCCAGCAGCCTCGGCCGGGGCTCCGATAATGAAAAACTGTTTTTT. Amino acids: CASSLGRGSDNEKLFF.

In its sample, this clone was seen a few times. CDR3 DNA: TGTGCCAGCAGCTTTCCGACTAGCGGGAGCAATGAGCAGTTCTTC. Encoded protein: CASSFPTSGSNEQFF. V usage is TRBV7-3 and J usage is TRBJ2-1; 12 bases match TRBD2. This CDR3 comprises 15 residues. The ends lost 3 bases at V and 6 bases at J; junction bases unmatched: 3. CDR1 and CDR2 from the germline V gene are SGHTA and FQGTGA.

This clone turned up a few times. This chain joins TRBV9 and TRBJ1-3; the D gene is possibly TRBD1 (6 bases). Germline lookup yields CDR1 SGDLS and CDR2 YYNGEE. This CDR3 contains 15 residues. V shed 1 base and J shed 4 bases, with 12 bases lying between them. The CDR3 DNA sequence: TGTGCCAGCAGCGTAACCTGGACAGACGGAAACACCATATATTTT. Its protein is CASSVTWTDGNTIYF. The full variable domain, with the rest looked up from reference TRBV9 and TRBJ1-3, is DSGVTQTPKHLITATGQRVTLRCSPRSGDLSVYWYQQSLDQGLQFLIQYYNGEERAKGNILERFSAQQFPDLHSELNLSSLELGDSALYFCASSVTWTDGNTIYFGEGSWLTVV.

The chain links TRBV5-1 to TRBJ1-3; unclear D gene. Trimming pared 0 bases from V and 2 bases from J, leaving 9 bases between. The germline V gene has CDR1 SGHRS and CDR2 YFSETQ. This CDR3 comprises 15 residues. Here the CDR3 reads CASSLDQATGNTIYF. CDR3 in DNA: TGCGCCAGCAGCTTGGACCAGGCCACTGGAAACACCATATATTTT.

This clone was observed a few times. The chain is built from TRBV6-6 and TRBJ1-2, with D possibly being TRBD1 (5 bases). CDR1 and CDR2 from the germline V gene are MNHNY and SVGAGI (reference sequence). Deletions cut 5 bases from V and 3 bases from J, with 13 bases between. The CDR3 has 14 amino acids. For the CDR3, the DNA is TGTGCCAGCAGTCCCAGGGAAAATTACTATGGCTACACCTTC. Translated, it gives CASSPRENYYGYTF.

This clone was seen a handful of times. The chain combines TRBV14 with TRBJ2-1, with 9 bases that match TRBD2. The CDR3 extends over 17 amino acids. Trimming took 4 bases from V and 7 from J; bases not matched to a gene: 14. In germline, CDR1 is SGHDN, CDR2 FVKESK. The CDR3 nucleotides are TGTGCCAGCAGCCTATTCGCAGGCGGGAGGGCCTGGAATGAGCAGTTCTTC. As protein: CASSLFAGGRAWNEQFF.

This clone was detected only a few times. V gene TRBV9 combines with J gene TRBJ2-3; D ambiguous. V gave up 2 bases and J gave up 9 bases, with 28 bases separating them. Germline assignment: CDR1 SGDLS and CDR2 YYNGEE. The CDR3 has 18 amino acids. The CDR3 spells CASSVGRSDSAQIQTQYF. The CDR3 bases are TGTGCCAGCAGCGTGGGCCGAAGTGATTCCGCACAGATACAAACGCAGTATTTT.

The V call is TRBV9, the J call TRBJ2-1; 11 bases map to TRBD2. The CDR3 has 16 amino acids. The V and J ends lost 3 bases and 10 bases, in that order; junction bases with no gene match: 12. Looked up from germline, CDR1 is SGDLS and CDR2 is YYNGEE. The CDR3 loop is CASSAELAGGPREQFF. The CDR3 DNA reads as TGTGCCAGCAGCGCTGAATTAGCGGGAGGGCCACGGGAGCAGTTCTTC.

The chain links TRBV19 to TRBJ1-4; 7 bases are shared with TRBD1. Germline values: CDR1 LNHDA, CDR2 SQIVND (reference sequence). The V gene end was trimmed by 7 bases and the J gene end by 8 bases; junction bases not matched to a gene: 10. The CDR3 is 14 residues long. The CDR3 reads CASTRGGAGEKLFF. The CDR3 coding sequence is TGTGCCAGTACAAGAGGGGGCGCAGGAGAAAAACTGTTTTTT.

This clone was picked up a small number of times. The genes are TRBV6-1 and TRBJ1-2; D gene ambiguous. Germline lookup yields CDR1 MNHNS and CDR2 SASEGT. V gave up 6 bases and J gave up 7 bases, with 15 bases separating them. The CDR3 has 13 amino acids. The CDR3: CASRRSLLGGYTF. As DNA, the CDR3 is TGTGCCAGCAGACGGTCCCTGCTGGGTGGCTACACCTTC.

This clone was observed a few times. The CDR3, as DNA: TGTGCCAGCAGTCGGGACATCGAAAGTGGCTACACCTTC. Its protein product is CASSRDIESGYTF. The chain combines TRBV6-5 with TRBJ1-2, with D maybe TRBD1 (6 bases). The CDR3 loop spans 13 amino acids. Germline V gene sequence: CDR1 MNHEY, CDR2 SVGAGI. V lost 5 bases and J lost 7, with 14 bases in between.

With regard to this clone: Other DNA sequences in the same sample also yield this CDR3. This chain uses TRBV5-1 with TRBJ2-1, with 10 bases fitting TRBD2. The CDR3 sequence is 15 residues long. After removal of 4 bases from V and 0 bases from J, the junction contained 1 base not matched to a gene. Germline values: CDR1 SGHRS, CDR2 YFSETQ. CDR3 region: CASSPSGSSYNEQFF. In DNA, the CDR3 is TGCGCCAGCAGCCCTAGCGGGAGCTCCTACAATGAGCAGTTCTTC.

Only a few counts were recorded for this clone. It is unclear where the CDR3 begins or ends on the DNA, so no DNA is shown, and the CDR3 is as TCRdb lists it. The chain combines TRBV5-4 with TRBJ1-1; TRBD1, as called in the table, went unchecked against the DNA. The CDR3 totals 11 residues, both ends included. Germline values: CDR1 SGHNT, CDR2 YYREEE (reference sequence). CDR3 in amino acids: CASSFGQGATF.

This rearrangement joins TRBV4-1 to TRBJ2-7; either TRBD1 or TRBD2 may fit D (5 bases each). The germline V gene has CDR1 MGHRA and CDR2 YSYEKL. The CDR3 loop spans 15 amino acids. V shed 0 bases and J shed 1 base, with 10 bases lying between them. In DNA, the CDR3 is TGCGCCAGCAGCCAAGACGGGACGGGGTCCTACGAGCAGTACTTC. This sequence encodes CASSQDGTGSYEQYF.

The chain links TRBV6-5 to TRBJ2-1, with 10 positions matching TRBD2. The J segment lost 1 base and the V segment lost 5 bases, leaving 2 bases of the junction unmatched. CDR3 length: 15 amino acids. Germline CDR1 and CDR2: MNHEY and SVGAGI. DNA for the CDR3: TGTGCCAGCAGTAGTAGCGGGGGGTCCTACAATGAGCAGTTCTTC. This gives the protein CASSSSGGSYNEQFF.

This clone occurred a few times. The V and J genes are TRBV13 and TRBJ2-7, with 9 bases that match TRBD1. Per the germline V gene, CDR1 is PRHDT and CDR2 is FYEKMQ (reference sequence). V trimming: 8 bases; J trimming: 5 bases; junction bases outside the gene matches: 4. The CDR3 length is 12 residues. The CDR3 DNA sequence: TGTGCCAGCGGGACAGGGAACAACGAGCAGTACTTC. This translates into CASGTGNNEQYF.

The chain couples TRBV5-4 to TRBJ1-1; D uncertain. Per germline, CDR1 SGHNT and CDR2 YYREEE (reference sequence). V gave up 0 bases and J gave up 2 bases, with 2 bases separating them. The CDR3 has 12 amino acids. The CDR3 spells CASSLVNTEAFF. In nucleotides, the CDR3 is TGTGCCAGCAGCTTGGTAAACACTGAAGCTTTCTTT.

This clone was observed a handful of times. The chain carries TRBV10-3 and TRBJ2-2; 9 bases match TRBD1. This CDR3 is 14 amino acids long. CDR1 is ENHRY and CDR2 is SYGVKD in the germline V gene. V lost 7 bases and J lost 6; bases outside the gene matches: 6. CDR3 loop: CAINLGQGAGELFF. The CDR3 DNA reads TGTGCCATCAACCTGGGACAGGGTGCCGGGGAGCTGTTTTTT.